A single sample gave rise to the 20 T cell receptor beta chains below, sequenced in a study of B cell selection in AIRE deficiency. Clones were sequenced by immunoSEQ multiplex PCR, and TCRdb holds only the in-frame ones, with some missing. In the table there are about 24,000 clones, roughly 95% of which are singletons. The sorted conventional CD4 T cells were gated as CD4+CD127+. Sequenced material: CD4+CD127+ conventional T cells sorted from PBMCs. Every receptor here comes from a human donor in good health.

The V gene is TRBV19, the J gene TRBJ2-1; D not resolved. The germline CDR1 and CDR2 sequences are LNHDA and SQIVND (reference sequence). V lost 7 bases, J lost 1 base, and 11 bases lay in between. CDR3 length: 14 residues. In DNA form, the CDR3 reads TGTGCCAGTAATTTTGAAACTTCCTACAATGAGCAGTTCTTC. Translating gives CASNFETSYNEQFF.

This chain connects TRBV29-1 to TRBJ2-7; 9 bases agree with TRBD2. CDR3 length equals 15 residues. From germline, CDR1 is SQVTM and CDR2 ANQGSEA. J was trimmed by 2 bases and V by 3 bases; bases with no gene match: 8. CDR3 in DNA: TGCAGCGTTGATGTGGCGGGAGGGCGGACCTACGAGCAGTACTTC. This sequence encodes CSVDVAGGRTYEQYF.

The rearrangement joins TRBV19 to TRBJ1-2; 8 bases are a match to TRBD1. This CDR3 is 15 amino acids long. In germline, CDR1 is LNHDA, CDR2 SQIVND (reference sequence). With 6 bases clipped from V and 4 bases from J, the junction kept 10 bases outside the gene matches. In nucleotides, the CDR3 is TGTGCCAGTAGAACACAGGGGGATTCATCCTATGGCTACACCTTC. This gives the protein CASRTQGDSSYGYTF.

The rearrangement links TRBV7-2 to TRBJ2-1; 7 nucleotides agree with TRBD2. V gave up 8 bases and J gave up 9 bases; unmatched junction bases: 10. The CDR3 totals 13 residues. The V gene's germline CDR1 is SGHTA and CDR2 FQGNSA. CDR3 amino acids: CASASWGGGEQFF. CDR3 sequence (DNA): TGTGCCAGCGCGTCTTGGGGCGGGGGTGAGCAGTTCTTC.

The V call is TRBV29-1, the J call TRBJ2-5; D is unclear. The CDR3 has 11 residues. Looked up from germline, CDR1 is SQVTM and CDR2 is ANQGSEA. V lost 8 bases and J lost 2, with 9 bases in between. The CDR3 reads CSLAMQETQYF. CDR3 in DNA: TGCAGCCTGGCCATGCAAGAGACCCAGTACTTC.

The chain couples TRBV7-2 to TRBJ2-3, with D maybe TRBD2 (6 bases). V shed 5 bases and J shed 2 bases, with 14 bases lying between them. This CDR3 is built from 15 residues. The germline gives CDR1 SGHTA, CDR2 FQGNSA. CDR3 sequence (DNA): TGTGCCAGCAGCCCCACCCGGGGGACCACAGATACGCAGTATTTT. Translation: CASSPTRGTTDTQYF. Full variable domain (outside the CDR3, taken from reference TRBV7-2 and TRBJ2-3): GAGVSQSPSNKVTEKGKDVELRCDPISGHTALYWYRQSLGQGLEFLIYFQGNSAPDKSGLPSDRFSAERTGGSVSTLTIQRTQQEDSAVYLCASSPTRGTTDTQYFGPGTRLTVL.

V gene TRBV6-1 combines with J gene TRBJ2-7; maybe TRBD2 (5 bases). Trimming took 5 bases from V and 0 from J, leaving 11 bases between them. Germline loops: CDR1 MNHNS, CDR2 SASEGT. The CDR3 loop spans 14 amino acids. The DNA of the CDR3 is TGTGCCAGCAGTCCTAGCAGGAGCTCCTACGAGCAGTACTTC. Its protein product is CASSPSRSSYEQYF.

The V call is TRBV7-2, the J call TRBJ2-3, with D unresolved. CDR1 is SGHTA and CDR2 is FQGNSA in the germline V gene. V lost 5 bases and J 5 bases, leaving 14 bases between the germline ends. CDR3 size: 14 residues. CDR3 sequence reads: CASSPTTRRDTQYF. The CDR3 nucleotides are TGTGCCAGCAGCCCCACGACCCGAAGAGATACGCAGTATTTT.

The genes are TRBV15 and TRBJ2-1; 7 positions agree with TRBD2. Germline-derived CDR1 and CDR2 are LNHNV and YYDKDF (reference sequence). This CDR3 region has 16 residues. The J segment lost 0 bases and the V segment lost 6 bases, leaving 8 bases of the junction unmatched. CDR3 DNA sequence: TGTGCCACCAGAAAACCGGGGGGTACCTCCTACAATGAGCAGTTCTTC. It translates to CATRKPGGTSYNEQFF.

This chain uses TRBV4-2 with TRBJ2-7; the D is unclear. CDR3 length: 14 residues. V lost 0 bases to trimming and J lost 3 bases, with 9 bases between them. Germline CDR1 LGHNA, CDR2 YNFKEQ. The CDR3 bases are TGTGCCAGCAGCCAAGATCTTTACCTCTACGAGCAGTACTTC. This gives the protein CASSQDLYLYEQYF.

This chain uses TRBV5-4 with TRBJ2-2, with D tentatively TRBD1 (5 bases). CDR3 length: 14 amino acids. The germline V gene encodes CDR1 SGHNT and CDR2 YYREEE (reference sequence). Trimming removed 3 bases from V and 6 bases from J, with 12 bases in between. CDR3 in amino acids: CASSSRQGAGELFF. CDR3 in DNA: TGTGCCAGCAGCTCACGTCAGGGCGCCGGGGAGCTGTTTTTT.

The V and J genes are TRBV2 and TRBJ2-7, with TRBD2 as a possible D gene (6 bases). CDR3 length: 12 amino acids. The germline gives CDR1 SNHLY, CDR2 FYNNEI. The ends were cut back, 8 bases at V and 1 base at J, with 9 bases in the middle. The CDR3, as DNA: TGTGCCAGCGGACGGGAGTCCTACGAGCAGTACTTC. Translating gives CASGRESYEQYF.

V usage is TRBV28 and J usage is TRBJ2-7; TRBD1 matches 11 bases. CDR1 and CDR2 (germline): MDHEN, SYDVKM. The V gene end was trimmed by 5 bases and the J gene end by 5 bases; junction bases not matched to a gene: 5. The CDR3 sequence is 14 residues long. The DNA for the CDR3 is TGTGCCAGCAGTAAAGGACAGGGGGCGGACGAGCAGTACTTC. Its protein is CASSKGQGADEQYF.

The chain joins TRBV6-5 to TRBJ2-6; tentative D call: TRBD1 (6 bases). CDR1 and CDR2 from the germline V gene are MNHEY and SVGAGI. This CDR3 is built from 14 residues. Trimming left V 2 bases short and J 8 bases short, with 10 bases between. Here the CDR3 reads CASSYLDRTNVLTF. The CDR3 region has the DNA TGTGCCAGCAGTTACCTTGACAGGACCAACGTCCTGACTTTC.

The genes are TRBV15 and TRBJ2-4, with 9 nucleotides matching TRBD2. The CDR3 runs 15 residues. Trimming removed 2 bases from V and 8 bases from J; junction bases left unmatched: 7. The germline CDR1 and CDR2 sequences are LNHNV and YYDKDF (reference sequence). The DNA of the CDR3 is TGTGCCACCAGCAGACAAAATAGCGGGGGCCACATTCAGTACTTC. Protein product: CATSRQNSGGHIQYF. Supplemented by reference TRBV15 and TRBJ2-4, the full variable domain reads DAMVIQNPRYQVTQFGKPVTLSCSQTLNHNVMYWYQQKSSQAPKLLFHYYDKDFNNEADTPDNFQSRRPNTSFCFLDIRSPGLGDTAMYLCATSRQNSGGHIQYFGAGTRLSVL.

The chain couples TRBV28 to TRBJ2-7; D gene ambiguous. Trimming shortened V by 2 bases and J by 0 bases, and 14 bases separated the two germline ends. The CDR3 is made up of 16 amino acids. Per germline, CDR1 MDHEN and CDR2 SYDVKM. The CDR3 bases are TGTGCCAGCAGTTTAGCCTACCGCCTAGGCTCCTACGAGCAGTACTTC. The encoded protein is CASSLAYRLGSYEQYF.

J is TRBJ2-1 and V is TRBV6-1; D is possibly TRBD2 (5 bases). CDR1 and CDR2 from the germline V gene are MNHNS and SASEGT. V was clipped by 2 bases and J by 0 bases, with 8 bases between them. CDR3 size: 15 residues. CDR3 protein: CASSELGSSYNEQFF. CDR3 coding DNA: TGTGCCAGCAGTGAATTAGGGAGCTCCTACAATGAGCAGTTCTTC.

The gene calls are TRBV27 and TRBJ1-4; D is unresolved. CDR1 is MNHEY, CDR2 SMNVEV, per germline (reference sequence). The CDR3 is made up of 15 amino acids. The germline V and J ends were trimmed by 3 bases and 0 bases, with 8 bases remaining between them. This CDR3 reads CASSLAGTTNEKLFF. DNA of the CDR3: TGTGCCAGCAGTTTGGCCGGGACAACTAATGAAAAACTGTTTTTT.

The chain is built from TRBV5-8 and TRBJ1-1; D is perhaps TRBD1 (6 bases). V shed 5 bases and J shed 7 bases, with 12 bases lying between them. Germline lookup yields CDR1 SGHTS and CDR2 YDEGEE. This CDR3 has 12 amino acids. The CDR3 loop is CASRRTGFEAFF. CDR3 in DNA: TGTGCCAGCAGGCGTACAGGGTTTGAAGCTTTCTTT.

The chain combines TRBV29-1 with TRBJ2-5, with TRBD2 identical over 8 bases. The CDR3 sequence is 13 residues long. The V and J ends lost 8 bases and 5 bases, in that order; junction bases with no gene match: 10. CDR1 is SQVTM, CDR2 ANQGSEA, per germline. CDR3 in amino acids: CSTGGQGGETQYF. The CDR3 coding sequence is TGCAGCACGGGGGGGCAGGGAGGCGAGACCCAGTACTTC.